These 29 T cell receptor beta chains share one sample of origin, sequenced in a study of blood T cell repertoires in COVID-19. The repertoire was sequenced with immunoSEQ multiplex PCR; TCRdb's copy has only in-frame clones and lacks some. The sample holds roughly 110,000 clones, more than 80% seen once. The sequencing input was peripheral blood. The receptor source for this set is a human donor in a cohort sampled during active COVID-19.

The chain carries TRBV7-2 and TRBJ2-3; D is possibly TRBD2 (6 bases). CDR3 size: 14 residues. Trimming left V 4 bases short and J 0 bases short, with 8 bases between. Germline V gene data show CDR1 as SGHTA and CDR2 as FQGNSA. In DNA, the CDR3 is TGTGCCAGCAGCTCAGGGACTAGCACAGATACGCAGTATTTT. This translates into CASSSGTSTDTQYF.

J is TRBJ1-6 and V is TRBV14, with 10 positions matching TRBD1. The V and J ends lost 6 bases and 4 bases, in that order; junction bases with no gene match: 3. The CDR3 contains 15 residues. The germline CDR1 and CDR2 sequences are SGHDN and FVKESK. CDR3 in amino acids: CASSLGQGYNSPLHF. For the CDR3, the DNA is TGTGCCAGCAGTCTGGGACAGGGGTATAATTCACCCCTCCACTTT.

The J gene is TRBJ1-1, the V gene TRBV6-5, with 8 bases fitting TRBD1. Germline V gives CDR1 MNHEY, CDR2 SVGAGI. Losses at the gene ends were 2 bases for V and 7 bases for J; bases not matched to a gene: 3. The CDR3 extends over 13 amino acids. The CDR3 DNA reads as TGTGCCAGCAGTTACGTGGACAGGGTTGAAGCTTTCTTT. This codes for CASSYVDRVEAFF.

V usage is TRBV5-1 and J usage is TRBJ2-6; D unresolved. Trimming shortened V by 4 bases and J by 0 bases, and 14 bases separated the two germline ends. CDR1 and CDR2 (germline): SGHRS, YFSETQ. The CDR3 consists of 17 residues. In DNA form, the CDR3 reads TGCGCCAGCAGCCCCCGGATCGGAGCCTCTGGGGCCAACGTCCTGACTTTC. Its translation: CASSPRIGASGANVLTF.

J is TRBJ2-7 and V is TRBV6-5; 9 nucleotides match TRBD2. Germline CDR1 reads MNHEY; CDR2 reads SVGAGI. V lost 10 bases to trimming and J lost 5 bases; unmatched junction nucleotides: 6. CDR3 size: 12 residues. Here the CDR3 reads CATVGGRDEQYF. CDR3 nucleotides: TGTGCCACCGTGGGCGGGAGGGACGAGCAGTACTTC.

As regards this clone: At one boundary the junction diverges from the germline segment, which might be a read error. The V call is TRBV12-5, the J call TRBJ2-7, with D possibly TRBD2 on 7 matching bases. The germline V gene encodes CDR1 LGHNT and CDR2 FRNRAP. The CDR3 runs 18 residues. CDR3 bases: TGTGCTCGTGGTTGGGGGGGCGGCGGGGCAGGAAACTCCTACGAGCAGTACTTC. Its translation: CARGWGGGGAGNSYEQYF.

The chain couples TRBV19 to TRBJ1-1; D is perhaps TRBD1 (5 bases). CDR1 is LNHDA, CDR2 SQIVND, per germline (reference sequence). This CDR3 has 14 residues. The V end lost 5 bases, the J end lost 1 base, and 11 bases lay between the germline ends. The CDR3 here is CASSWGGGNTEAFF. CDR3 nucleotides: TGTGCCAGTAGTTGGGGCGGGGGGAACACTGAAGCTTTCTTT.

The chain recombines TRBV30 with TRBJ2-3; 11 bases match TRBD2. CDR1 and CDR2 from the germline V gene are GTSNPN and SVGIG (reference sequence). Trimming cost V 1 base and J 2 bases; bases outside gene matches: 5. The CDR3 covers 16 residues. This chain's CDR3 is CAWSGGTSGNTDTQYF. The CDR3 DNA sequence: TGTGCCTGGAGTGGAGGGACTAGCGGAAACACAGATACGCAGTATTTT.

The J gene is TRBJ2-7, the V gene TRBV11-2, with TRBD2 matching 7 bases. CDR3 size: 15 residues. Germline-derived CDR1 and CDR2 are SGHAT and FQNNGV. The V segment lost 0 bases and the J segment 7 bases; nucleotides outside the gene matches: 9. CDR3 region: CASSLEDFPGGEQYF. CDR3 DNA: TGTGCCAGCAGCTTAGAGGACTTCCCCGGGGGGGAGCAGTACTTC. The whole variable domain, filled in from reference TRBV11-2 and TRBJ2-7, reads EAGVAQSPRYKIIEKRQSVAFWCNPISGHATLYWYQQILGQGPKLLIQFQNNGVVDDSQLPKDRFSAERLKGVDSTLKIQPAKLEDSAVYLCASSLEDFPGGEQYFGPGTRLTVT.

The rearrangement uses TRBV7-8 and TRBJ1-1; unclear D gene. V dropped 4 bases and J dropped 1 base, with 16 bases sitting between them. The CDR3 sequence is 16 residues long. The V gene's germline CDR1 is SGHVS and CDR2 FQNEAQ. DNA of the CDR3: TGTGCCAGCAGCTCGACGCCCGAGGGTGCGAACACTGAAGCTTTCTTT. It specifies CASSSTPEGANTEAFF.

The chain links TRBV2 to TRBJ1-6, with 8 bases identical to TRBD1. J lost 8 bases, V lost 6 bases, and 9 bases had no gene match. Germline V lookup: CDR1 SNHLY, CDR2 FYNNEI. This CDR3 has 15 amino acids. The CDR3 loop is CASRGRTGTDSPLHF. The CDR3 coding sequence is TGTGCCAGCAGGGGACGGACAGGGACGGATTCACCCCTCCACTTT.

The chain links TRBV4-3 to TRBJ2-7, with TRBD1 identical over 10 bases. V dropped 3 bases and J dropped 4; count of bases not matched to a gene: 6. CDR3 length equals 15 residues. The V gene's germline CDR1 is LGHNA and CDR2 YSLEER. CDR3 amino acids: CASSQEGQGLYEQYF. The DNA for the CDR3 is TGCGCCAGCAGCCAGGAGGGACAGGGGTTGTACGAGCAGTACTTC.

Here the CDR3 reads CASSLHRGNSPLHF. CDR3 in DNA: TGTGCCAGCAGTTTACACAGGGGAAATTCACCCCTCCACTTT. J is TRBJ1-6 and V is TRBV28; the match to TRBD1 covers 7 bases. CDR3 length: 14 amino acids. CDR1 is MDHEN, CDR2 SYDVKM, per germline. Trimming removed 2 bases from V and 7 bases from J; junction bases left unmatched: 2.

The chain recombines TRBV6-2 or TRBV6-3 with TRBJ2-7; TRBD1 is a possible D gene (6 bases). The CDR3 extends over 14 amino acids. Between the trimmed V and J ends, which lost 4 bases and 2 bases, there was a span of 12 bases. CDR1 is MNHEY, CDR2 SVGEGT, per germline. Here the CDR3 reads CASSSGTRTYEQYF. CDR3 nucleotides: TGTGCCAGCAGTTCCGGGACACGGACCTACGAGCAGTACTTC.

This rearrangement joins TRBV11-2 to TRBJ2-7, with 9 bases lining up with TRBD1. V trimming: 1 base; J trimming: 4 bases; junction bases outside the gene matches: 5. This CDR3 contains 15 residues. CDR1 and CDR2 from the germline V gene are SGHAT and FQNNGV. Here the CDR3 reads CASSLGDRAPYEQYF. The CDR3 DNA sequence: TGTGCCAGCAGCTTAGGGGACAGGGCTCCGTACGAGCAGTACTTC.

The V gene is TRBV18, the J gene TRBJ1-6, with D tentatively TRBD1 (5 bases). The CDR3 consists of 14 residues. The germline CDR1 and CDR2 sequences are KGHSH and LQKENI. Trimming removed 0 bases from V and 10 bases from J, with 10 bases in between. The chain's CDR3 is CASSPPGLGSPLHF. The CDR3 nucleotides are TGTGCCAGCTCACCACCGGGACTCGGGTCACCCCTCCACTTT.

The chain links TRBV7-2 to TRBJ1-2, with TRBD1 matching over 7 bases. The junction had 17 bases not matched to a gene; V was cut back by 1 base and J by 3 bases. The germline V gene encodes CDR1 SGHTA and CDR2 FQGNSA. The CDR3 length is 19 residues. CDR3 bases: TGTGCCAGCAGCTTAGTCGGACAGGCACCCTCGTGGGAAGACTATGGCTACACCTTC. This codes for CASSLVGQAPSWEDYGYTF.

V usage is TRBV19 and J usage is TRBJ1-4, with D tentatively TRBD1 (5 bases). Germline V lookup: CDR1 LNHDA, CDR2 SQIVND (reference sequence). This CDR3 contains 15 residues. V was cut by 4 bases and J by 4 bases, with 13 bases left in between. CDR3 DNA: TGTGCCAGTAGTAATGCCCAGACAGTTAATGAAAAACTGTTTTTT. Translating gives CASSNAQTVNEKLFF.

This clone has only one observation. V and J are TRBV7-3 and TRBJ2-3, with D tentatively TRBD2 (5 bases). Germline CDR1 is SGHTA and CDR2 is FQGTGA. V was clipped by 2 bases and J by 1 base, with 13 bases between them. The length of the CDR3 is 16 residues. The CDR3 is CASSLLGSRGTDTQYF. The CDR3 DNA is TGTGCCAGCAGCTTATTGGGGAGTAGAGGCACAGATACGCAGTATTTT.

This chain joins TRBV5-1 and TRBJ1-6, with 9 nucleotides matching TRBD1. CDR3 length: 17 amino acids. V shed 8 bases and J 5 bases; nucleotides not matched to a gene: 14. Germline V lookup: CDR1 SGHRS, CDR2 YFSETQ. Here the CDR3 reads CASNRGPIEIDNSPLHF. The CDR3, as DNA: TGCGCCAGTAACAGGGGGCCGATTGAAATTGATAATTCACCCCTCCACTTT.

The rearrangement links TRBV5-6 to TRBJ1-2; 11 nucleotides agree with TRBD1. This CDR3 is built from 17 residues. J was trimmed by 4 bases and V by 3 bases; bases with no gene match: 11. Per germline, CDR1 SGHDT and CDR2 YYEEEE. CDR3 nucleotide sequence: TGTGCCAGCAGCTCGTTTCGAAGGACAGGGGGCGCCTATGGCTACACCTTC. It specifies CASSSFRRTGGAYGYTF.

This rearrangement joins TRBV5-1 to TRBJ2-7, with a weak D call TRBD1 (6 bases). Germline assignment: CDR1 SGHRS and CDR2 YFSETQ. This CDR3 has 13 residues. Trimming left V 3 bases short and J 2 bases short, with 9 bases between. CDR3 nucleotides: TGCGCCAGCAGCTCAGGGGAACCCTACGAGCAGTACTTC. Translated: CASSSGEPYEQYF.

The rearrangement links TRBV7-9 to TRBJ2-4; weak D call: TRBD2 (6 bases). Trimming cost V 5 bases and J 10 bases, with 21 bases left between them. The CDR3 is made up of 15 amino acids. Germline values: CDR1 SEHNR, CDR2 FQNEAQ (reference sequence). The CDR3 is CASSPMDYNKRIQYF. CDR3 nucleotide sequence: TGTGCCAGCAGCCCCATGGACTATAACAAAAGGATTCAGTACTTC.

This rearrangement joins TRBV5-4 to TRBJ1-1; 7 nucleotides match TRBD1. The CDR3 is made up of 14 amino acids. V gave up 2 bases and J gave up 4 bases; unmatched junction bases: 5. CDR1 is SGHNT, CDR2 YYREEE, per germline (reference sequence). The CDR3 DNA follows: TGTGCCAGCAGCTTTCAGGGGGGCATCACTGAAGCTTTCTTT. Amino acids: CASSFQGGITEAFF.

This sequence joins TRBV4-1 and TRBJ1-3, with 8 bases matching TRBD1. The CDR3 contains 16 residues. From germline, CDR1 is MGHRA and CDR2 YSYEKL. Losses at the gene ends were 4 bases for V and 0 bases for J; bases not matched to a gene: 5. In DNA form, the CDR3 reads TGCGCCAGCAGCCCTGAAGGGACAGGCTCTGGAAACACCATATATTTT. Translated: CASSPEGTGSGNTIYF.

This chain connects TRBV5-1 to TRBJ1-2; D is uncertain. The CDR3 is 14 amino acids. Germline V gives CDR1 SGHRS, CDR2 YFSETQ. V gave up 4 bases and J gave up 8 bases, with 18 bases separating them. CDR3 nucleotides: TGCGCCAGCAGCCCCCCGAGGAGTTCGAAAGGCTACACCTTC. Its protein is CASSPPRSSKGYTF.

The chain uses TRBV6-5 and TRBJ1-6, with D possibly TRBD1 on 6 matching bases. Germline V gene lookup returns CDR1 MNHEY and CDR2 SVGAGI. The V end was cut by 7 bases, the J end by 3 bases, with 13 bases between. The length of the CDR3 is 15 residues. In DNA form, the CDR3 reads TGTGCCAGCACCGAGGGGGTTCACTATAATTCACCCCTCCACTTT. This encodes CASTEGVHYNSPLHF.

This chain joins TRBV7-2 and TRBJ1-1; D ambiguous. This CDR3 is built from 15 residues. Germline V gives CDR1 SGHTA, CDR2 FQGNSA. Deletions cut 5 bases from V and 0 bases from J, with 13 bases between. Here the CDR3 DNA reads TGTGCCAGCAGCCCTGGCGGGTCGGTGAACACTGAAGCTTTCTTT. Its translation is CASSPGGSVNTEAFF. The entire variable domain, with the rest obtained from reference TRBV7-2 and TRBJ1-1, is as follows: GAGVSQSPSNKVTEKGKDVELRCDPISGHTALYWYRQSLGQGLEFLIYFQGNSAPDKSGLPSDRFSAERTGGSVSTLTIQRTQQEDSAVYLCASSPGGSVNTEAFFGQGTRLTVV.

The chain uses TRBV6-2 or TRBV6-3 and TRBJ2-1, with D maybe TRBD2 (7 bases). V lost 1 base and J 2 bases, leaving 9 bases between the germline ends. Germline CDR1 is MNHEY and CDR2 is SVGEGT. The CDR3 totals 15 residues. The DNA for the CDR3 is TGTGCCAGCAGTTACTGGCGGGGGCCCTACAATGAGCAGTTCTTC. Translating gives CASSYWRGPYNEQFF.